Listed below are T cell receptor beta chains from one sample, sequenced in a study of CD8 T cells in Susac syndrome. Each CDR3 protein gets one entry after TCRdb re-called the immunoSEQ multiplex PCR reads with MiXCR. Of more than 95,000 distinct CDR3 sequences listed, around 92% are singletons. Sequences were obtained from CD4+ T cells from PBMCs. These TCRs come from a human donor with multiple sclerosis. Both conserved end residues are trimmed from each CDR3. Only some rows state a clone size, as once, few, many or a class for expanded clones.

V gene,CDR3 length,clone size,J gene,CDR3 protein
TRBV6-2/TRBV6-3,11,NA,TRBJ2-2,AGSFWSTGELF
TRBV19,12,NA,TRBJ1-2,ARPGQAPNYGYT
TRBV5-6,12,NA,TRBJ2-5,ASSLGGGAETQY
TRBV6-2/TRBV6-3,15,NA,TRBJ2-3,ASSPWQGAVSTDTQY
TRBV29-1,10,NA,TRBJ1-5,SVSITGRAQH
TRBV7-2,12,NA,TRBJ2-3,ASSRRGLQDTQY
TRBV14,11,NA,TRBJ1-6,ASSQESHQPLH
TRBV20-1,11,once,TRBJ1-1,SAGPDGRTEAF
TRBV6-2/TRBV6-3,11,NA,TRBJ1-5,ASSYDYQQPQH
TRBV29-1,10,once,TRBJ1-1,SVEPGGTEAF
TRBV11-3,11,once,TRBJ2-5,ASSLDRAETQY
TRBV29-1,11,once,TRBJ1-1,SVGGRQNTEAF
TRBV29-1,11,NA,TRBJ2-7,SVGKTGLGEQY
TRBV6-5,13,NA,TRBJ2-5,ASSHDRGWAETQY
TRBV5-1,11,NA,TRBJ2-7,ASSSARSYEQY
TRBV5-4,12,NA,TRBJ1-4,ASSLGWTNEKLF
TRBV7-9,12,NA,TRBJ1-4,ASSLQTANEKLF
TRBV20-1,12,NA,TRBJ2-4,SASQGLGKNIQY
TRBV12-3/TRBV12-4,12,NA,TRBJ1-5,ASSWDVGNQPQH
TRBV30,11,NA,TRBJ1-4,AWSLTGNEKLF
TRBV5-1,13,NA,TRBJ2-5,ASSRTGTVQETQY
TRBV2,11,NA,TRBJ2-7,ASSATGGSEQY
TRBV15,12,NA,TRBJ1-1,ATSRGDRASEAF
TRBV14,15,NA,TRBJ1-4,ASSQSFGASTNEKLF
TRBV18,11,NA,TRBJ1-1,ASSPQEDTEAF
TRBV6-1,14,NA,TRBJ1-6,ASTRETGQGYSPLH